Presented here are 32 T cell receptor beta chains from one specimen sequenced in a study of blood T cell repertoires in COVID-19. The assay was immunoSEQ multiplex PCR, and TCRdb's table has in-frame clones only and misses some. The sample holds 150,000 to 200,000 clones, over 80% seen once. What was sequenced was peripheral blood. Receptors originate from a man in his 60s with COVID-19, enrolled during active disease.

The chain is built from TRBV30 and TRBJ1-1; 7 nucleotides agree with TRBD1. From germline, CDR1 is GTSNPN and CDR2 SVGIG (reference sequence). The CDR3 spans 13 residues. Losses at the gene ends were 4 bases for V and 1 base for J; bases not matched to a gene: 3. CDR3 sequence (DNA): TGTGCCTGGATTGGACAGGAGAACACTGAAGCTTTCTTT. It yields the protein CAWIGQENTEAFF.

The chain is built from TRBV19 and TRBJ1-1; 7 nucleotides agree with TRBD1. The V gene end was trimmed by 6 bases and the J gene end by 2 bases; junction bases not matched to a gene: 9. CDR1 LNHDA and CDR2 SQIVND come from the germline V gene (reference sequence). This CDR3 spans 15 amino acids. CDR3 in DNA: TGTGCCAGTAGCATCCAGACAGGGAAAAACACTGAAGCTTTCTTT. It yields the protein CASSIQTGKNTEAFF.

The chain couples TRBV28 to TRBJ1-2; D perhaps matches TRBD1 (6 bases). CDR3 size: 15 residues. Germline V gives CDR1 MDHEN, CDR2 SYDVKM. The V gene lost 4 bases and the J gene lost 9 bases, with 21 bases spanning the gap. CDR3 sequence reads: CASSSRQGQSMSYTF. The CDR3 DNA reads TGTGCCAGCAGTTCCCGTCAGGGGCAATCTATGAGCTACACCTTC.

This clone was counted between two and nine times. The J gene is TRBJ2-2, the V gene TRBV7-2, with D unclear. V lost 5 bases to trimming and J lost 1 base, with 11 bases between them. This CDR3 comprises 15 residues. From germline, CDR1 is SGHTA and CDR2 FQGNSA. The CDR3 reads CASSPTLRNTGELFF. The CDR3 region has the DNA TGTGCCAGCAGCCCGACTCTCAGGAACACCGGGGAGCTGTTTTTT.

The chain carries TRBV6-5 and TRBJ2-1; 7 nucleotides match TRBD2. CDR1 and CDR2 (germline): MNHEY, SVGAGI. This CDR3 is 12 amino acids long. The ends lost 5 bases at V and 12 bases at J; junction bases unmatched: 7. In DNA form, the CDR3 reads TGTGCCAGCAGTCCCGAGGGGAGGGGGCAGTTCTTC. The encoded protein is CASSPEGRGQFF.

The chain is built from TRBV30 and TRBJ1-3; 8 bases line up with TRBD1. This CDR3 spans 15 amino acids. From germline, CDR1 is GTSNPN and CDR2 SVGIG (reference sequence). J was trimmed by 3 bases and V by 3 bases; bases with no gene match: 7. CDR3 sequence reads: CAWRRTGLGGNTIYF. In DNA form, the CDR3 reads TGTGCCTGGAGGAGGACAGGGTTAGGTGGAAACACCATATATTTT. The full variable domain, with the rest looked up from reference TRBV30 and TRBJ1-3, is SQTIHQWPATLVQPVGSPLSLECTVEGTSNPNLYWYRQAAGRGLQLLFYSVGIGQISSEVPQNLSASRPQDRQFILSSKKLLLSDSGFYLCAWRRTGLGGNTIYFGEGSWLTVV.

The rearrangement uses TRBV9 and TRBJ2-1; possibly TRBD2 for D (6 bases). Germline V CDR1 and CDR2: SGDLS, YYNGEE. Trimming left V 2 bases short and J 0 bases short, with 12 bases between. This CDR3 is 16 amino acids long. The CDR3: CASSVLAVSSYNEQFF. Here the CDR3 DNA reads TGTGCCAGCAGCGTTTTAGCGGTTAGCTCCTACAATGAGCAGTTCTTC.

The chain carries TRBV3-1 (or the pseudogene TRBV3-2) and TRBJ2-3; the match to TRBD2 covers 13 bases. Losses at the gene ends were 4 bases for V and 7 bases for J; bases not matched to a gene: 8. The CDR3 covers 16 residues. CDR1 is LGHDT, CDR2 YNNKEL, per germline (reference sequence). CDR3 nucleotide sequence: TGTGCCAGCAGCCCCCGGACTAGCGGGAGAAGAAATACGCAGTATTTT. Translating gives CASSPRTSGRRNTQYF.

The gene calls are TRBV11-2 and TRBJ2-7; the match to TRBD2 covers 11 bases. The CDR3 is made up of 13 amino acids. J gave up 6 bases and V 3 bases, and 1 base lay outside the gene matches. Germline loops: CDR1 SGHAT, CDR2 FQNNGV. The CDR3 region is CASSFSGRGEQYF. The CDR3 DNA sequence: TGTGCCAGCAGCTTTAGCGGGAGGGGCGAGCAGTACTTC. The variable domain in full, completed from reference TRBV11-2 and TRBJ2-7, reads EAGVAQSPRYKIIEKRQSVAFWCNPISGHATLYWYQQILGQGPKLLIQFQNNGVVDDSQLPKDRFSAERLKGVDSTLKIQPAKLEDSAVYLCASSFSGRGEQYFGPGTRLTVT.

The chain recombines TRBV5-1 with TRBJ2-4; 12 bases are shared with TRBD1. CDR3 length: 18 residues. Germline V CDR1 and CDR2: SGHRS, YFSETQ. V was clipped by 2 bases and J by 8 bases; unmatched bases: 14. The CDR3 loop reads CASSFWGQGALGGDIQYF. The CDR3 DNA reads TGCGCCAGCAGCTTTTGGGGACAGGGGGCATTAGGTGGCGACATTCAGTACTTC.

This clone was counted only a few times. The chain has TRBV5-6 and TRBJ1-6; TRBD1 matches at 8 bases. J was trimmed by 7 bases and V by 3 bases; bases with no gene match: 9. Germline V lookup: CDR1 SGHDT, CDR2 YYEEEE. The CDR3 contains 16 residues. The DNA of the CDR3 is TGTGCCAGCAGCTCCATGGACAGGGCGGACAATTCACCCCTCCACTTT. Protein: CASSSMDRADNSPLHF.

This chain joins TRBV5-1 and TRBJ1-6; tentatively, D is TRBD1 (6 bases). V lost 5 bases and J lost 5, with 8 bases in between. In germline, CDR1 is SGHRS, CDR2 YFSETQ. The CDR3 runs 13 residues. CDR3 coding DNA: TGCGCCAGCAGGGACAGAGATAATTCACCCCTCCACTTT. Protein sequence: CASRDRDNSPLHF. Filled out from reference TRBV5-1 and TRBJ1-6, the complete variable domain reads KAGVTQTPRYLIKTRGQQVTLSCSPISGHRSVSWYQQTPGQGLQFLFEYFSETQRNKGNFPGRFSGRQFSNSRSEMNVSTLELGDSALYLCASRDRDNSPLHFGNGTRLTVT.

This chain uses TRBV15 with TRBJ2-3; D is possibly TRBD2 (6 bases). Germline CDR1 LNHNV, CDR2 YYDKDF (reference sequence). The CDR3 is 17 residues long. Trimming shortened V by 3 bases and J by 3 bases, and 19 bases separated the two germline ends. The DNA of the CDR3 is TGTGCCACCAGCAGTTGGGGAACGGGAGTTGGGACAGATACGCAGTATTTT. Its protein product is CATSSWGTGVGTDTQYF.

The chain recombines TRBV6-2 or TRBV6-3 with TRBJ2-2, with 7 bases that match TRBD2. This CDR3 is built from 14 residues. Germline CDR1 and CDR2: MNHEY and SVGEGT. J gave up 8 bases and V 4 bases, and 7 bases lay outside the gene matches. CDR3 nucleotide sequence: TGTGCCAGCAGTTCCCCGGGAGGCGGGGGGGAGCTGTTTTTT. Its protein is CASSSPGGGGELFF.

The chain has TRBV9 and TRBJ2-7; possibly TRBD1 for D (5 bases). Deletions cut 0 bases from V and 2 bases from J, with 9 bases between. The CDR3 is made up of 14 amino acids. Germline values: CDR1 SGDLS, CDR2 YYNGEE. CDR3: CASSVDQGTYEQYF. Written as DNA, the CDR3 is TGTGCCAGCAGCGTAGATCAGGGAACCTACGAGCAGTACTTC.

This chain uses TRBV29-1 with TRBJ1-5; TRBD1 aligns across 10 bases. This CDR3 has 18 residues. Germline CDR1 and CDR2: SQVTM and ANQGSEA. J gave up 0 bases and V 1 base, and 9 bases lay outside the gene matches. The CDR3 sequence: CSVEVFPGQGLSNQPQHF. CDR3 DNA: TGCAGCGTTGAAGTATTTCCGGGACAGGGGCTTAGCAATCAGCCCCAGCATTTT.

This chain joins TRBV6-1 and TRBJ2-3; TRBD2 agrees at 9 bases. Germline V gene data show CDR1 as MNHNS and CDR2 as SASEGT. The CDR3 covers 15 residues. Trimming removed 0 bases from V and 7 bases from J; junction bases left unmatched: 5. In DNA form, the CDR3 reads TGTGCCAGCAGTGAAGCTAGCGGGAGTAGTAATACGCAGTATTTT. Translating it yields CASSEASGSSNTQYF.

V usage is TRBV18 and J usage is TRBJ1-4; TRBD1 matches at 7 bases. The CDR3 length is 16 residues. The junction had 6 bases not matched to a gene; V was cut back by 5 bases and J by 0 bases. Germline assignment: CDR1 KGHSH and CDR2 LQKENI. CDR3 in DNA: TGTGCCAGCTCATCTACGCAGGGGGCAACTAATGAAAAACTGTTTTTT. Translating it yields CASSSTQGATNEKLFF.

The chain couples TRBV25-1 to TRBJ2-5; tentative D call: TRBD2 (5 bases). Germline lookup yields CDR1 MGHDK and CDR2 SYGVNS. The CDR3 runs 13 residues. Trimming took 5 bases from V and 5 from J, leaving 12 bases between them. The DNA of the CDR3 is TGTGCCAGCAGTCGGAACACGGGGGAGACCCAGTACTTC. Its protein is CASSRNTGETQYF.

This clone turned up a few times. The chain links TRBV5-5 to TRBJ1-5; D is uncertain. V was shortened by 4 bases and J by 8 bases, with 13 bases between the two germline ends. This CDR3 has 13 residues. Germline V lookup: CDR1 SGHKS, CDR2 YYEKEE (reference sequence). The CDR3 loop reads CASSRLQLEPQHF. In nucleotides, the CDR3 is TGTGCCAGCAGCAGACTACAGCTGGAGCCCCAGCATTTT.

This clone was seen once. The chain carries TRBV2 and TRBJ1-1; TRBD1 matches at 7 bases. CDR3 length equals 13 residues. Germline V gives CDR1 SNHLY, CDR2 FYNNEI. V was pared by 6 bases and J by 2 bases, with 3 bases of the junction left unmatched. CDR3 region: CASRDRTNTEAFF. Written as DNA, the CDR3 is TGTGCCAGCAGGGACAGGACTAACACTGAAGCTTTCTTT.

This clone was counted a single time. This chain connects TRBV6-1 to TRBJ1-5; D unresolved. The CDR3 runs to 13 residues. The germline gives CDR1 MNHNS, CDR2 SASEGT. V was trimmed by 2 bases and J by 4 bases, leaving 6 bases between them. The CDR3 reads CASSEIENQPQHF. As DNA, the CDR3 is TGTGCCAGCAGTGAAATTGAGAATCAGCCCCAGCATTTT.

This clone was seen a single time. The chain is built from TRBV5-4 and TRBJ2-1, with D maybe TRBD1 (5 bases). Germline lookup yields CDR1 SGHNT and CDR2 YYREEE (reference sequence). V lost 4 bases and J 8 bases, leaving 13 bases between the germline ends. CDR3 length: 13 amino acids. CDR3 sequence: CASSKQAVDEQFF. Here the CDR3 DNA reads TGTGCCAGCAGCAAACAGGCTGTCGATGAGCAGTTCTTC.

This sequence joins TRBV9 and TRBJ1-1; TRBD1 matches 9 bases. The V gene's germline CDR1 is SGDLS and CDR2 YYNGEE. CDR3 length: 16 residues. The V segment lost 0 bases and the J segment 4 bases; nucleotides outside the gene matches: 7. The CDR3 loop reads CASSVVPGTGRTEAFF. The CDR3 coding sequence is TGTGCCAGCAGCGTAGTCCCTGGGACAGGGCGCACTGAAGCTTTCTTT.

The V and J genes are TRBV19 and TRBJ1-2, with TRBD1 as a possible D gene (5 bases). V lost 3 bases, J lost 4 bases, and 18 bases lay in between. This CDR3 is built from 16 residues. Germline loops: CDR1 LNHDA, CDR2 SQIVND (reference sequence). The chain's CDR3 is CASSIPRPRGVYGYTF. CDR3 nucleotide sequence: TGTGCCAGTAGTATTCCGAGACCCCGGGGGGTCTATGGCTACACCTTC.

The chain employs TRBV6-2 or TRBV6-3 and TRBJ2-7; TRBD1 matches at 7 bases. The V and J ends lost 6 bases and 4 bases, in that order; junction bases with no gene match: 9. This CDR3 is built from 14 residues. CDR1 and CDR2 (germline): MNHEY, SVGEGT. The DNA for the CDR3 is TGTGCCAGCAGCCCGCTGACAGGGCGGTACGAGCAGTACTTC. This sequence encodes CASSPLTGRYEQYF.

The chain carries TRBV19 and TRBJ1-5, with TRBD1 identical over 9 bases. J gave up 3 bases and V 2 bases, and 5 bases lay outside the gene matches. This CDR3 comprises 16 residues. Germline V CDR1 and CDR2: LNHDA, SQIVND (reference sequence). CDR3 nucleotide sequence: TGTGCCAGTAGTATACGGGGACAGGGCATCAATCAGCCCCAGCATTTT. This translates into CASSIRGQGINQPQHF.

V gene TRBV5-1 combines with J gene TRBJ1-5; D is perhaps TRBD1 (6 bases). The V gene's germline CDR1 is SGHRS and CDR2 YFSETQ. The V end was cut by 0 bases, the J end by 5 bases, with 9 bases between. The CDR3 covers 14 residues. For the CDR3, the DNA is TGCGCCAGCAGCTTGGGACAGGCCCATCAGCCCCAGCATTTT. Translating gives CASSLGQAHQPQHF.

CDR3 amino acids: CASSPRVSPGYGYTF. CDR3 sequence (DNA): TGTGCCAGCTCACCACGAGTGAGCCCAGGGTATGGCTACACCTTC. This chain uses TRBV18 with TRBJ1-2, with D possibly matching TRBD1 (5 bases). This CDR3 spans 15 amino acids. V dropped 1 base and J dropped 5 bases, with 14 bases sitting between them. Germline V gene lookup returns CDR1 KGHSH and CDR2 LQKENI.

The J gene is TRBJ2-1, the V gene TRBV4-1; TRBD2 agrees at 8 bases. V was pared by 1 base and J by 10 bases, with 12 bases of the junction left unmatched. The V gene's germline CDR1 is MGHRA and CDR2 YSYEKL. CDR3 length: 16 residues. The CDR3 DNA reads TGCGCCAGCAGCCAAGCCCGGGGGGGCCCAGATGTGGAGCAGTTCTTC. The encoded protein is CASSQARGGPDVEQFF.

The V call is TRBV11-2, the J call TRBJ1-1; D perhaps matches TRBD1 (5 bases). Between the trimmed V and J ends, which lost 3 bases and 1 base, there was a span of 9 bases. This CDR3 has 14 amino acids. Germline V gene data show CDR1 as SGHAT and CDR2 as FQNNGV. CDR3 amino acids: CASSFGRENTEAFF. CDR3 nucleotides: TGTGCCAGCAGCTTCGGCAGGGAGAACACTGAAGCTTTCTTT.

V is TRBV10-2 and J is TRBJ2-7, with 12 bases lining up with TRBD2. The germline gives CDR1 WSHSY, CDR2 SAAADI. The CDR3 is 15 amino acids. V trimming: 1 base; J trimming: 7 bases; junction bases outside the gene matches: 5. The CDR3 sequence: CASSELTSGSGEQYF. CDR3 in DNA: TGCGCCAGCAGTGAGTTGACTAGCGGGAGTGGTGAGCAGTACTTC.